These 10 T cell receptor beta chains were sequenced from one sample in a study of blood T cell dynamics during melanoma immunotherapy. Stated time point: pre-treatment baseline. Some clones are missing from TCRdb's copy, which holds only in-frame ones; the method was immunoSEQ multiplex PCR. Of 9,500 to 10,000 clones listed, 80% to 90% are singletons. Sequencing was performed on blood, taken from a patient treated with checkpoint blockade. Receptors were obtained from a human donor with melanoma.

The J gene is TRBJ2-1, the V gene TRBV7-9; 8 bases agree with TRBD2. Per the germline V gene, CDR1 is SEHNR and CDR2 is FQNEAQ (reference sequence). This CDR3 comprises 17 residues. V was clipped by 0 bases and J by 6 bases; unmatched bases: 10. As DNA, the CDR3 is TGTGCCAGCAGCTTAGCGCAAGGTCTCACTAGCGGCAATGAGCAGTTCTTC. It yields the protein CASSLAQGLTSGNEQFF.

The chain joins TRBV30 to TRBJ2-5; 15 bases are a match to TRBD2. The CDR3 length is 14 residues. J was trimmed by 5 bases and V by 7 bases; bases with no gene match: 5. CDR1 and CDR2 (germline): GTSNPN, SVGIG (reference sequence). The CDR3 DNA reads TGTGCCTATGGACTAGCGGGGGGGTCGGAGACCCAGTACTTC. Translating it yields CAYGLAGGSETQYF.

This clone was counted only a few times. Additional DNA sequences in this sample encode the identical CDR3. V gene TRBV6-4 combines with J gene TRBJ1-1, with 9 nucleotides matching TRBD1. Per the germline V gene, CDR1 is MRHNA and CDR2 is SNTAGT. The CDR3 has 13 residues. V lost 2 bases and J lost 8; bases outside the gene matches: 3. CDR3 region: CASSDGDREEAFF. CDR3 nucleotides: TGTGCCAGCAGTGACGGGGACAGGGAGGAAGCTTTCTTT.

The CDR3 nucleotides read TGTGCCAGCAGTGGTGGATCAGGGGTTTACAATGAGCAGTTCTTC. Residues: CASSGGSGVYNEQFF. The chain couples TRBV2 to TRBJ2-1; D possibly corresponds to TRBD1 (6 bases). The V end lost 4 bases, the J end lost 4 bases, and 14 bases lay between the germline ends. The CDR3 is 15 amino acids. CDR1 and CDR2 (germline): SNHLY, FYNNEI. The entire variable domain, with the rest obtained from reference TRBV2 and TRBJ2-1, is as follows: EPEVTQTPSHQVTQMGQEVILRCVPISNHLYFYWYRQILGQKVEFLVSFYNNEISEKSEIFDDQFSVERPDGSNFTLKIRSTKLEDSAMYFCASSGGSGVYNEQFFGPGTRLTVL.

The genes are TRBV28 and TRBJ2-2, with 10 bases that match TRBD2. CDR1 is MDHEN and CDR2 is SYDVKM in the germline V gene. This CDR3 has 17 residues. The ends lost 2 bases at V and 0 bases at J; junction bases unmatched: 3. CDR3 nucleotide sequence: TGTGCCAGCAGTTTACTAGCGGGGGCGCCGAACACCGGGGAGCTGTTTTTT. Translated: CASSLLAGAPNTGELFF.

The chain couples TRBV4-2 to TRBJ2-2; the D gene is possibly TRBD2 (5 bases). Trimming removed 0 bases at V and 5 bases at J, with 13 bases between. Germline V gene lookup returns CDR1 LGHNA and CDR2 YNFKEQ. The CDR3 spans 16 residues. As DNA, the CDR3 is TGTGCCAGCAGCCAAGATCCCTTACCGGGAACCGGGGAGCTGTTTTTT. Its protein is CASSQDPLPGTGELFF.

The chain is built from TRBV4-1 and TRBJ2-1, with TRBD2 identical over 8 bases. CDR3 length: 14 amino acids. Germline values: CDR1 MGHRA, CDR2 YSYEKL. Unmatched junction bases numbered 7, after V lost 4 bases and J lost 8 bases. The CDR3 nucleotides are TGCGCCAGCAGCCCTCCCGGGACTAGATATGAGCAGTTCTTC. Residues: CASSPPGTRYEQFF.

The J gene is TRBJ2-5, the V gene TRBV7-3; no clear D gene. Trimming took 2 bases from V and 7 from J, leaving 23 bases between them. This CDR3 spans 17 amino acids. Germline-derived CDR1 and CDR2 are SGHTA and FQGTGA. This CDR3 is CASSLSLRARGTVTQYF. As DNA, the CDR3 is TGTGCCAGCAGCTTATCCCTCCGGGCTAGAGGAACGGTGACCCAGTACTTC.

J is TRBJ2-6 and V is TRBV5-1, with D maybe TRBD1 (6 bases). The V gene's germline CDR1 is SGHRS and CDR2 YFSETQ. V was cut by 3 bases and J by 0 bases, with 13 bases left in between. The CDR3 sequence is 17 residues long. In DNA, the CDR3 is TGCGCCAGCAGCTCCGGACAGCTGAACTCTGGGGCCAACGTCCTGACTTTC. Amino acids: CASSSGQLNSGANVLTF.

The CDR3 sequence: CASSLFTTFSYNEQFF. In nucleotides, the CDR3 is TGTGCCAGCAGCTTGTTTACTACCTTCTCCTACAATGAGCAGTTCTTC. This rearrangement joins TRBV5-8 to TRBJ2-1, with D uncertain. V lost 1 base to trimming and J lost 0 bases, with 11 bases between them. The CDR3 sequence is 16 residues long. Per the germline V gene, CDR1 is SGHTS and CDR2 is YDEGEE.